The 3 T cell receptor beta chains listed next were all sequenced from one sample in a study of shared clonotypes between healthy human individuals. Assay used: immunoSEQ multiplex PCR; TCRdb lists only in-frame clones, some missing. The table has approximately 2.5 million clones, roughly 93% seen once. Sequencing used naive CD4+ T cells from PBMCs. The subset denotes: CD45RA+ positively selected. These receptors were collected from a man aged 18 to 29 in good health. Some clones in this sample may be carry-over from other donors' samples.

J is TRBJ1-1 and V is TRBV6-1; 8 positions match TRBD1. Germline V lookup: CDR1 MNHNS, CDR2 SASEGT. CDR3 length: 15 residues. The ends lost 7 bases at V and 3 bases at J; junction bases unmatched: 10. The CDR3 sequence is CASTWVPGGYTEAFF. CDR3 sequence (DNA): TGTGCCAGCACGTGGGTCCCAGGGGGCTACACTGAAGCTTTCTTT.

This chain joins TRBV5-4 and TRBJ2-5; D remains unclear. The germline V gene has CDR1 SGHNT and CDR2 YYREEE (reference sequence). The V gene lost 2 bases and the J gene lost 5 bases, with 13 bases spanning the gap. This CDR3 comprises 14 residues. The DNA for the CDR3 is TGTGCCAGCAGCTTTGGACGTCGTACGGAGACCCAGTACTTC. Its translation is CASSFGRRTETQYF.

This chain joins TRBV7-2 and TRBJ2-7, with D maybe TRBD2 (5 bases). CDR1 is SGHTA and CDR2 is FQGNSA in the germline V gene. The CDR3 runs 15 residues. V was shortened by 2 bases and J by 2 bases, with 13 bases between the two germline ends. The CDR3 DNA reads as TGTGCCAGCAGCTTATTTTTGAGCGGAACCTACGAGCAGTACTTC. It is translated as CASSLFLSGTYEQYF.